This T cell receptor (beta chain) was found in a study of T cells in narcolepsy. Whole-study context: Donors had narcolepsy type 1 or type 2, or were healthy controls.

A remark on this clone: No antigen is known for it.

General study results and limits: Some memory CD4+ repertoires had no autoreactive clone sequences. Same-patient CSF and blood CD4+ T cell clonotypes included HCRT-specific and TRIB2-specific autoreactive ones. Reportedly, autoreactive clonotypes were serially detected in patients' blood but not controls'.

Data came from immunoSEQ multiplex PCR; TCRdb stores just in-frame clones and leaves some out. The repertoire holds tens of thousands of clones, with roughly 78% as singletons. From germline, CDR1 is SQVTM and CDR2 ANQGSEA. With 7 bases clipped from V and 2 bases from J, the junction kept 7 bases outside the gene matches. The CDR3 consists of 14 residues. Input material: CD45RA- memory CD4+ T cells from PBMCs. The TCR originated in a human donor with narcolepsy. The gene calls are TRBV29-1 and TRBJ2-5; 10 bases are a match to TRBD2. CDR3 loop: CSAHSGGTQETQYF. In DNA form, the CDR3 reads TGCAGCGCCCATAGCGGGGGGACTCAAGAGACCCAGTACTTC.